The source of this TCR beta chain is a study of shared clonotypes between healthy human individuals. Study summary: Serving as donors were two women and three men, whose ages spanned 18 to 49.

The CDR3 spans 12 residues. Germline loops: CDR1 SNHLY, CDR2 FYNNEI. V shed 5 bases and J shed 1 base, with 3 bases lying between them. Using immunoSEQ multiplex PCR, the repertoire was profiled, and TCRdb retains in-frame clones only, with some absent. The data hold some 2,000,000 clones, with over 85% observed a single time. This clone was recorded once. Its antigen is not identified. Study findings and constraints: Generation of non-shared clonotypes was less probable than generation of clonotypes shared by all four donors.

This TCR came from a man aged 18-30 years in good health. The rearrangement uses TRBV2 and TRBJ2-1; D is unresolved. The sample was naive CD4+ T cells sorted from blood. Subset specified: CD45RA+ positively selected. CDR3 protein: CASSRSYNEQFF. CDR3 coding DNA: TGTGCCAGCAGTAGGTCCTACAATGAGCAGTTCTTC.